This T cell receptor beta chain comes out of a study of OX40 agonist ivuxolimab in advanced cancers. The wider study: Given to patients was ivuxolimab, an agonistic anti-OX40 (CD134) antibody. Study-wide results and limits: In CD8+ T cells, expanded clones were on average more numerous than in CD4+.

The table came from immunoSEQ multiplex PCR; TCRdb's copy has only in-frame clones and leaves some out. The sample includes approximately 12,000 clones, roughly 69% of them seen just once. Patients were ruled out by autoimmune disease history or systemic immunosuppression. To note about this clone: The antigen remains unidentified.

This TCR was sampled from an adult with an advanced solid tumor such as melanoma, head and neck, liver or kidney cancer. The source material was CD4+ or CD8+ T cells sorted from blood, sampled in a trial of the OX40 agonist ivuxolimab.

The CDR3 DNA follows: TGTGCCAGCAGGGGGGGAGATACGCAGTATTTT. This sequence encodes CASRGGDTQYF. V is TRBV28 and J is TRBJ2-3; possible D gene TRBD2, 6 bases. Germline V gives CDR1 MDHEN, CDR2 SYDVKM. The CDR3 sequence is 11 residues long. Trimming took off 6 bases at V and 5 bases at J, with 6 bases between the two ends. Variable domain in full (rest from reference TRBV28 and TRBJ2-3): DVKVTQSSRYLVKRTGEKVFLECVQDMDHENMFWYRQDPGLGLRLIYFSYDVKMKEKGDIPEGYSVSREKKERFSLILESASTNQTSMYLCASRGGDTQYFGPGTRLTVL.